This T cell receptor beta chain was observed in a study of beta chain features in type 1 diabetes. Findings of the study overall: A greater similarity of naive, central memory and Treg TCRB repertoires was seen among patients than among healthy donors. Researchers cautioned that cDNA sequencing could over-represent cells with high TCR expression. Moderate yet significant TCRB CDR3 shortening was seen in Type 1 diabetes patients in all four CD4+ subsets.

A few counts support this clone. What it recognizes is unknown. cDNA synthesis used the whole RNA isolate, giving expressed TCRB sequences. Libraries were prepared by immunoSEQ multiplex PCR; TCRdb keeps only in-frame clonotypes and omits some of them. In the table there are about 290,000 clones, 7.5% to 9.5% of which are singletons. By way of CD45RO/CCR7/CD25/CD127/CD95/CD27, the CD4+ regulatory, stem cell-like memory, central memory and naive cells were sorted. This TCR came from a woman aged 18-30 years in good health. The sample consisted of central memory CD4+ T cells from blood.

CDR3 sequence: CASSLLADTEAFF. The CDR3 DNA follows: TGCGCCAGCAGCTTGTTAGCCGACACTGAAGCTTTCTTT. V and J are TRBV5-1 and TRBJ1-1, with no clear D. In germline, CDR1 is SGHRS, CDR2 YFSETQ. The V end lost 1 base, the J end lost 3 bases, and 7 bases lay between the germline ends. The CDR3 runs to 13 residues.